This paragraph reports one TCR beta chain. The antigen is unknown. The data belong to a study of blood T cells in healthy people across ages. Whole-study results and caveats: Donor CMV status was unknown, possibly confounding expanded clonotype changes.

A second PCR, run for about 7 to 11 cycles, used a sample-barcoded 5' primer plus a J-beta primer mix. A single record per CDR3 protein comes from TCRdb applying MiXCR to the 5' RACE reads. This repertoire shows roughly 800,000 distinct CDR3 sequences, roughly 25% found once; its top ten account for under 9.5%. V was cut by 2 bases and J by 2 bases, with 14 bases left in between. Germline CDR1 is LGHDT and CDR2 is YNNKEL (reference sequence). The CDR3 length is 16 residues. Every sample yielded at least 7 million isolated PBMCs. These same data were also listed under a study on T cells of mothers and their children. That report adds: The analysis detected no persistent microchimeric T cell clones.

Sequencing input: blood. The receptor's source is a boy younger than 18 in good health. V usage is TRBV3-1 and J usage is TRBJ2-3; possible D gene TRBD1, 6 bases. The CDR3: CASSQLERDITDTQYF. The CDR3 nucleotides read TGTGCCAGCAGCCAATTAGAAAGGGACATCACAGATACGCAGTATTTT.